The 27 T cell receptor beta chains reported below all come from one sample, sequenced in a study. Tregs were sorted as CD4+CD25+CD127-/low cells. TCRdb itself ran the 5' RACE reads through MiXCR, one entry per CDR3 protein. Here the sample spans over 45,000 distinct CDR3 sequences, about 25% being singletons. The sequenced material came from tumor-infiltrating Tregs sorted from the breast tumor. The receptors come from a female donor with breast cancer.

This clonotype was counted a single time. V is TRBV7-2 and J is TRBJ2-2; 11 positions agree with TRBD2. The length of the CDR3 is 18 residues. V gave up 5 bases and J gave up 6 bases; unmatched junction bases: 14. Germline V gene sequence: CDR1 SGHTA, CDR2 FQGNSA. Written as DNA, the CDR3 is TGTGCCAGCAGCCAAATCACTAGCGGGGGTGGACGGGCCGGGGAGCTGTTTTTT. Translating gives CASSQITSGGGRAGELFF.

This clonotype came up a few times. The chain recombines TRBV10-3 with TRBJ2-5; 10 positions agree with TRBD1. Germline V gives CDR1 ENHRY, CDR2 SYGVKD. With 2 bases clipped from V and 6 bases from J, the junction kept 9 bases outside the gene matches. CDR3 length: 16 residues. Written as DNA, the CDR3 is TGTGCCATCAGTGAGCCCCGACAGGGGGCCAAAAAGACCCAGTACTTC. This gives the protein CAISEPRQGAKKTQYF.

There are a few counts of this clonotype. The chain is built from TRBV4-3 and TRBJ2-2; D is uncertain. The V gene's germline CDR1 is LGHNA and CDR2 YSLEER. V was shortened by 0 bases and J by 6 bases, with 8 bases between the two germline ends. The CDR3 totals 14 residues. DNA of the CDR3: TGCGCCAGCAGCCAAGACCCCTCGTCCGGGGAGCTGTTTTTT. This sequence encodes CASSQDPSSGELFF.

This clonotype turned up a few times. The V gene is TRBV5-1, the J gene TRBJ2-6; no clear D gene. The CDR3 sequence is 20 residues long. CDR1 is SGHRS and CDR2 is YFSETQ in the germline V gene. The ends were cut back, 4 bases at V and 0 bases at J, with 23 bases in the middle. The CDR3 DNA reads TGCGCCAGCAGCCCCCAGCTTTCCAGAGAGGCGTACTCTGGGGCCAACGTCCTGACTTTC. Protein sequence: CASSPQLSREAYSGANVLTF.

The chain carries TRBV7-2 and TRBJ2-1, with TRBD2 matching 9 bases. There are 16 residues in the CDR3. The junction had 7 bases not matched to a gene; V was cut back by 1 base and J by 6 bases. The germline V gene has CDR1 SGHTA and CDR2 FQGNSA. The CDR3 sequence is CASSLGISGSRNEQFF. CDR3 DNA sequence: TGTGCCAGCAGCTTAGGAATTAGCGGGAGTCGCAATGAGCAGTTCTTC.

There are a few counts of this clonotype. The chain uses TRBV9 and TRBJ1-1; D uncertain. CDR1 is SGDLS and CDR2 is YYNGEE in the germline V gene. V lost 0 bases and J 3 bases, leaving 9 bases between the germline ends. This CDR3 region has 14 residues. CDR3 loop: CASSVEGKDTEAFF. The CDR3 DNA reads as TGTGCCAGCAGCGTAGAAGGGAAGGACACTGAAGCTTTCTTT.

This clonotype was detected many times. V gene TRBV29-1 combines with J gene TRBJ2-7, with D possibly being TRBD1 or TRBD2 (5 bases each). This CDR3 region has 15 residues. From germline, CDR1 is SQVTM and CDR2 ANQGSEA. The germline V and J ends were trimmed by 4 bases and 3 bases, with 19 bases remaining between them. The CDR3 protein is CSVGGLGSGIYEQYF. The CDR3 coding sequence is TGCAGCGTTGGGGGCCTCGGGTCGGGGATCTACGAGCAGTACTTC.

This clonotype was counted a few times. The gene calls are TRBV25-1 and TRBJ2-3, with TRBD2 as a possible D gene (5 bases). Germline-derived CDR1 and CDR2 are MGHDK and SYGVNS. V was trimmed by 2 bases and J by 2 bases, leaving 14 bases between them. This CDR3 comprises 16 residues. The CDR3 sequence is CASSEQAKGDTDTQYF. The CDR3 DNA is TGTGCCAGCAGTGAACAGGCGAAGGGAGACACAGATACGCAGTATTTT.

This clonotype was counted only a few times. The CDR3 here is CASRREQGEAFF. The CDR3 bases are TGTGCCAGCAGGAGGGAACAAGGAGAAGCTTTCTTT. V gene TRBV6-1 combines with J gene TRBJ1-1, with no clear D. The CDR3 contains 12 residues. Germline V CDR1 and CDR2: MNHNS, SASEGT. The V end lost 6 bases, the J end lost 8 bases, and 13 bases lay between the germline ends.

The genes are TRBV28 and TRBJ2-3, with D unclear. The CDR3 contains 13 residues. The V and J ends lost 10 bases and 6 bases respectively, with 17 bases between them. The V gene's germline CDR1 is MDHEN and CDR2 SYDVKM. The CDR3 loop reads CATQPVGWDTQYF. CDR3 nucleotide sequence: TGTGCCACCCAGCCAGTGGGGTGGGATACGCAGTATTTT.

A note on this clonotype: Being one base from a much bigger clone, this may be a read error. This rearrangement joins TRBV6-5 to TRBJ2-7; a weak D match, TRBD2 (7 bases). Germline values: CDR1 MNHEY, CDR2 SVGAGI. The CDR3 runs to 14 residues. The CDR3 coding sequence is TGTACCAGCAGTCGGGGAGGGGGGCGCGACGAGCAGTACTTC. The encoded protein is CTSSRGGGRDEQYF.

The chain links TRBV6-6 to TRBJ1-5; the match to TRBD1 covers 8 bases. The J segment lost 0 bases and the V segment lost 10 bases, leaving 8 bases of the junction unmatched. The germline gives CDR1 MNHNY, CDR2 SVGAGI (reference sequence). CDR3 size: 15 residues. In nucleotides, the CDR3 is TGTGCCACCTCGACAGGGGTTTATAGCAATCAGCCCCAGCATTTT. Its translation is CATSTGVYSNQPQHF.

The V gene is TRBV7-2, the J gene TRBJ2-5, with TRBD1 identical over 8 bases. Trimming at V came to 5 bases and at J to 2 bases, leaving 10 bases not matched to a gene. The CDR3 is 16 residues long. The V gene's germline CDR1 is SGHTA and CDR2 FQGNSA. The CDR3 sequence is CASSVDSGGGQETQYF. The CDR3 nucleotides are TGTGCCAGCAGCGTAGACTCAGGGGGCGGACAAGAGACCCAGTACTTC.

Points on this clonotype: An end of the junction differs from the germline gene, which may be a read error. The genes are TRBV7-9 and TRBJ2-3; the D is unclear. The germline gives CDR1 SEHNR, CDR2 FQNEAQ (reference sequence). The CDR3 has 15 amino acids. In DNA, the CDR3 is TGTGCCGGCAGCCGTGGAGATTCTAGCACAGATACGCAGTATTTT. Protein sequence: CAGSRGDSSTDTQYF.

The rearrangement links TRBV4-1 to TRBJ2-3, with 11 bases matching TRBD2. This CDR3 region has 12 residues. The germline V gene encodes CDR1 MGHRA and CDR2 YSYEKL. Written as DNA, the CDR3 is TGCGCGACTAGCGGGAACAGCGATGAGCAGTATTTT. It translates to CATSGNSDEQYF.

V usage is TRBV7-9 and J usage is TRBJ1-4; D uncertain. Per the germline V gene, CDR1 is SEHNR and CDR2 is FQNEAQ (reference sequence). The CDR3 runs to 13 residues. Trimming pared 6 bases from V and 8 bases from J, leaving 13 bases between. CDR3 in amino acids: CASRHPLREKLFF. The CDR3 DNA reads TGTGCCAGCAGACACCCGCTTAGGGAAAAACTGTTTTTT.

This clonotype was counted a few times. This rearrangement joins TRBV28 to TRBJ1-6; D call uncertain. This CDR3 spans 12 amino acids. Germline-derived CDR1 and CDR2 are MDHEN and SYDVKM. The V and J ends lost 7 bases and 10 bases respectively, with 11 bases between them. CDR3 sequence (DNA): TGTGCCAGCAATCAGTGGCAGTCACCCCTCCACTTT. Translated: CASNQWQSPLHF.

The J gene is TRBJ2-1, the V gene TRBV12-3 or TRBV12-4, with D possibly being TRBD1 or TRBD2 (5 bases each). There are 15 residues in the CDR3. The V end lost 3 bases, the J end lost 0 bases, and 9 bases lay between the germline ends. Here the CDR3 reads CASSLGPPSYNEQFF. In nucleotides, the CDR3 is TGTGCCAGCAGTTTGGGACCGCCCTCCTACAATGAGCAGTTCTTC.

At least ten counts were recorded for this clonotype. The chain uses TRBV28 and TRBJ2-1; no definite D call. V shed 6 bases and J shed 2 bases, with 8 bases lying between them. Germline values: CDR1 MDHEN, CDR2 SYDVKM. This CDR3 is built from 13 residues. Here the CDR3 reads CASSPGPYNEQFF. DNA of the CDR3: TGTGCCAGCAGCCCCGGCCCCTACAATGAGCAGTTCTTC.

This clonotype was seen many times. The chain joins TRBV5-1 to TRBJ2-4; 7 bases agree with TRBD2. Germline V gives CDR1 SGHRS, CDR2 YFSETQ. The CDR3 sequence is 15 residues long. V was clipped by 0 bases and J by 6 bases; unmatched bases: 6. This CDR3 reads CASSLAMGRGNIQYF. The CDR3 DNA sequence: TGCGCCAGCAGCTTGGCCATGGGGAGGGGAAACATTCAGTACTTC. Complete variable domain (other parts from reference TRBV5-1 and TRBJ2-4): KAGVTQTPRYLIKTRGQQVTLSCSPISGHRSVSWYQQTPGQGLQFLFEYFSETQRNKGNFPGRFSGRQFSNSRSEMNVSTLELGDSALYLCASSLAMGRGNIQYFGAGTRLSVL.

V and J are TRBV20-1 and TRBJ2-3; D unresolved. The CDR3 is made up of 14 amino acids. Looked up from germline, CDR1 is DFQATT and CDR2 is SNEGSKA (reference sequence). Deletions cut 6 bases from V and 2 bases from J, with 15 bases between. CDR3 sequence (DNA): TGCAGTGCCGGGCCCTCAGCCTTCACAGATACGCAGTATTTT. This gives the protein CSAGPSAFTDTQYF.

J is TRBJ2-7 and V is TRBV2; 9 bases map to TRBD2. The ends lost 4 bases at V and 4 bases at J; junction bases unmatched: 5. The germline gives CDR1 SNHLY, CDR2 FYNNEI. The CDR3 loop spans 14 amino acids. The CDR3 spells CASSVDSGRYEQYF. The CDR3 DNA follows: TGTGCCAGCAGTGTTGATAGCGGGAGATACGAGCAGTACTTC.

DNA of the CDR3: TGTGCCAGCCACGGGTACAATGAGCAGTTCTTC. Its protein product is CASHGYNEQFF. J is TRBJ2-1 and V is TRBV6-1, with D unresolved. This CDR3 spans 11 amino acids. V lost 8 bases, J lost 4 bases, and 6 bases lay in between. Germline V lookup: CDR1 MNHNS, CDR2 SASEGT.

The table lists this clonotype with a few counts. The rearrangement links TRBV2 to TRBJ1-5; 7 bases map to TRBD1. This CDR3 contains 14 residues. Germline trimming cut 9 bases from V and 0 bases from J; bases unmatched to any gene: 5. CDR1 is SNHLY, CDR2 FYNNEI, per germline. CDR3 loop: CARGGRDSNQPQHF. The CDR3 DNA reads TGTGCCAGAGGGGGCAGGGATAGCAATCAGCCCCAGCATTTT.

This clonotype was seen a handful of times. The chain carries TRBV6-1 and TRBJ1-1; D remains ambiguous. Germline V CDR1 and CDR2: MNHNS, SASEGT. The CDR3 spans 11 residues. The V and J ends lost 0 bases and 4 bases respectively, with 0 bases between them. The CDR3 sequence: CASSEATEAFF. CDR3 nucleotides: TGTGCCAGCAGTGAAGCCACTGAAGCTTTCTTT.

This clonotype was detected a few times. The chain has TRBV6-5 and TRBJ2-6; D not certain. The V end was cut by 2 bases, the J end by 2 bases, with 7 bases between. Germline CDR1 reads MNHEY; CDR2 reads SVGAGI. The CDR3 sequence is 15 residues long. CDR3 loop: CASSYGQTGANVLTF. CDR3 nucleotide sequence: TGTGCCAGCAGTTACGGGCAAACTGGGGCCAACGTCCTGACTTTC.

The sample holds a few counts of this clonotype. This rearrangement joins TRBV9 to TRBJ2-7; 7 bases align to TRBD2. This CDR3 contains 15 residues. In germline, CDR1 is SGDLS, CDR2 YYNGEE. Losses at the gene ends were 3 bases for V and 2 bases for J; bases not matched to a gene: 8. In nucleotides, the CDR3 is TGTGCCAGCAGCGGAAAAGCGGGACCTACCTACGAGCAGTACTTC. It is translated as CASSGKAGPTYEQYF.